Following are 3 T cell receptor beta chains from one sample sequenced in a study of PD-1 blockade in classical Hodgkin lymphoma. Clones were read by immunoSEQ multiplex PCR, and TCRdb kept only the in-frame ones, dropping some. The sample has tens of thousands of clones; 88% are singletons. Time point meaning: cycle 4 day 1 (C4D1), after more than five weeks of nivolumab. Each patient's relapse followed autologous stem cell transplantation, and brentuximab vedotin exposure varied. The source material was peripheral blood mononuclear cells (PBMCs), sampled before the fourth cycle of nivolumab. The receptors originated from a human donor with classical Hodgkin lymphoma.

This clone is a singleton in its sample. The CDR3: CASSFRGTSNQPQHF. The CDR3, as DNA: TGTGCCAGCAGTTTCCGGGGGACTAGCAATCAGCCCCAGCATTTT. This chain uses TRBV28 with TRBJ1-5, with D possibly being TRBD1 (5 bases). The CDR3 consists of 15 residues. Trimming took 3 bases from V and 0 from J, leaving 9 bases between them. From germline, CDR1 is MDHEN and CDR2 SYDVKM.

This clone came up once. The V call is TRBV7-9, the J call TRBJ1-2; 8 nucleotides agree with TRBD1. CDR3 size: 15 residues. The germline CDR1 and CDR2 sequences are SEHNR and FQNEAQ (reference sequence). After removal of 3 bases from V and 3 bases from J, the junction contained 6 bases not matched to a gene. The CDR3 loop is CASSLDRARDYGYTF. CDR3 sequence (DNA): TGTGCCAGCAGCTTGGACAGGGCGCGGGACTATGGCTACACCTTC.

This clone has a single count. The chain employs TRBV14 and TRBJ1-2, with D maybe TRBD1 (5 bases). Germline V CDR1 and CDR2: SGHDN, FVKESK. Trimming pared 6 bases from V and 7 bases from J, leaving 15 bases between. There are 13 residues in the CDR3. Here the CDR3 DNA reads TGTGCCAGCAGTACAACGGGGGATGGTGGCTACACCTTC. Its translation: CASSTTGDGGYTF.